These 11 T cell receptor beta chains were all obtained from the same sample, sequenced in a study of blood T cells in healthy people across ages. Combining a sample-barcoded 5' primer with a J-beta primer mix, a second PCR ran for 7 to 11 cycles. One entry per CDR3 protein, called by TCRdb with MiXCR from the 5' RACE reads. Of about 680,000 distinct CDR3 sequences listed, around half are singletons. The sequenced sample consisted of blood. The source of these receptors is a woman aged 55-75 years in good health.

The rearrangement uses TRBV20-1 and TRBJ2-7; D is uncertain. From germline, CDR1 is DFQATT and CDR2 SNEGSKA (reference sequence). This CDR3 is 15 amino acids long. V was shortened by 5 bases and J by 2 bases, with 19 bases between the two germline ends. CDR3 sequence reads: CSAGPRGRGTYEQYF. The DNA for the CDR3 is TGCAGTGCTGGCCCGCGAGGCCGAGGCACCTACGAGCAGTACTTC.

This chain links TRBV20-1 with TRBJ1-1; D is unresolved. Germline lookup yields CDR1 DFQATT and CDR2 SNEGSKA (reference sequence). This CDR3 region has 11 residues. The CDR3: CRAVGGTEAFF. The CDR3, as DNA: TGCAGAGCCGTGGGTGGCACTGAAGCTTTCTTT.

This clonotype was picked up a small number of times. The chain couples TRBV7-9 to TRBJ1-2, with D unresolved. Trimming cost V 5 bases and J 4 bases, with 11 bases left between them. The CDR3 extends over 13 amino acids. In germline, CDR1 is SEHNR, CDR2 FQNEAQ (reference sequence). CDR3 nucleotides: TGTGCCAGCAGCCCCCACGTTCTCTATGGCTACACCTTC. As protein: CASSPHVLYGYTF. The complete variable domain, with remaining parts taken from reference TRBV7-9 and TRBJ1-2, reads DTGVSQNPRHKITKRGQNVTFRCDPISEHNRLYWYRQTLGQGPEFLTYFQNEAQLEKSRLLSDRFSAERPKGSFSTLEIQRTEQGDSAMYLCASSPHVLYGYTFGSGTRLTVV.

This clonotype was seen many times. This chain links TRBV4-2 with TRBJ2-5; D possibly corresponds to TRBD2 (8 bases). CDR3 length: 17 amino acids. Germline loops: CDR1 LGHNA, CDR2 YNFKEQ. V was clipped by 3 bases and J by 2 bases, with 19 bases between them. The CDR3 DNA reads as TGTGCCAGCAGCCAGGGGGGGGACAGCGGGGGACAAGAGACCCAGTACTTC. Amino acids: CASSQGGDSGGQETQYF.

The rearrangement joins TRBV15 to TRBJ2-5; 8 bases are shared with TRBD2. This CDR3 is 13 amino acids long. CDR1 is LNHNV and CDR2 is YYDKDF in the germline V gene (reference sequence). Unmatched junction bases numbered 3, after V lost 4 bases and J lost 5 bases. The CDR3 here is CATSMGLVETQYF. The CDR3 DNA follows: TGTGCCACCAGCATGGGACTAGTTGAGACCCAGTACTTC.

This clonotype has just a few counts. The rearrangement links TRBV29-1 to TRBJ1-1; D ambiguous. CDR1 SQVTM and CDR2 ANQGSEA come from the germline V gene. This CDR3 contains 11 residues. The CDR3 is CSPSLNTEAFF. CDR3 in DNA: TGCAGTCCCTCCCTGAACACTGAAGCTTTCTTT.

V is TRBV10-3 and J is TRBJ1-6, with 7 nucleotides matching TRBD1. Germline CDR1 ENHRY, CDR2 SYGVKD. CDR3 length equals 14 residues. V lost 8 bases to trimming and J lost 8 bases; unmatched junction nucleotides: 9. Here the CDR3 reads CAIGTRQGDSPLHF. CDR3 DNA sequence: TGTGCCATCGGGACAAGGCAGGGGGATTCACCCCTCCACTTT.

The chain couples TRBV5-1 to TRBJ1-1; TRBD1 is a possible D gene (6 bases). There are 15 residues in the CDR3. Germline V gives CDR1 SGHRS, CDR2 YFSETQ. The V end lost 4 bases, the J end lost 1 base, and 14 bases lay between the germline ends. The CDR3 DNA reads TGCGCCAGCAGCGCGTCGACACAGGGGAACACTGAAGCTTTCTTT. This gives the protein CASSASTQGNTEAFF. The full variable domain, with the rest looked up from reference TRBV5-1 and TRBJ1-1, is KAGVTQTPRYLIKTRGQQVTLSCSPISGHRSVSWYQQTPGQGLQFLFEYFSETQRNKGNFPGRFSGRQFSNSRSEMNVSTLELGDSALYLCASSASTQGNTEAFFGQGTRLTVV.

This clonotype was counted many times. The rearrangement joins TRBV4-3 to TRBJ2-7; 10 positions agree with TRBD2. With 1 base clipped from V and 3 bases from J, the junction kept 3 bases outside the gene matches. Germline V gene sequence: CDR1 LGHNA, CDR2 YSLEER. CDR3 length equals 15 residues. CDR3 sequence (DNA): TGCGCCAGCAGCCAAGTGGCTAGCGGGAGCTACGAGCAGTACTTC. It encodes CASSQVASGSYEQYF.

This rearrangement joins TRBV25-1 to TRBJ1-2; D gene uncertain. The CDR3 totals 13 residues. V lost 3 bases and J lost 0, with 5 bases in between. Germline CDR1 and CDR2: MGHDK and SYGVNS. The CDR3 spells CASSEAANYGYTF. Written as DNA, the CDR3 is TGTGCCAGCAGTGAGGCAGCTAACTATGGCTACACCTTC.

This sequence joins TRBV6-2 or TRBV6-3 and TRBJ2-7; 12 nucleotides match TRBD2. The CDR3 is 16 amino acids. Germline V gene data show CDR1 as MNHEY and CDR2 as SVGEGT. J gave up 0 bases and V 4 bases, and 4 bases lay outside the gene matches. This CDR3 reads CASSSGGLAGSYEQYF. The CDR3 DNA sequence: TGTGCCAGCAGTTCCGGGGGACTAGCGGGCTCCTACGAGCAGTACTTC.